The 14 T cell receptor beta chains listed next were all sequenced from one sample in a study of T cells in Graves' hyperthyroidism and ophthalmopathy. Authors of the study amplified TCR beta CDR3 regions from RNA transcripts. Primed by the HTBI set, a first-round RT-PCR was run on the TCR CDR3. Using its own MiXCR run on the multiplex PCR reads, TCRdb lists one record per CDR3 protein. The sample includes approximately 700,000 distinct CDR3 sequences, less than 20% of them seen just once. What was sequenced was blood. The receptors derive from a man between 18 and 29 years old with Graves' hyperthyroidism.

There are many counts of this clonotype. The V call is TRBV7-9, the J call TRBJ2-7; the D is unclear. CDR1 is SEHNR, CDR2 FQNEAQ, per germline (reference sequence). The CDR3 is 15 amino acids. V shed 5 bases and J shed 1 base, with 15 bases lying between them. DNA for the CDR3: TGTGCCAGCAGCGCAATAGCAGGCCGATCCTACGAGCAGTACTTC. Translated: CASSAIAGRSYEQYF. Together with reference TRBV7-9 and TRBJ2-7, the CDR3 gives the full variable domain: DTGVSQNPRHKITKRGQNVTFRCDPISEHNRLYWYRQTLGQGPEFLTYFQNEAQLEKSRLLSDRFSAERPKGSFSTLEIQRTEQGDSAMYLCASSAIAGRSYEQYFGPGTRLTVT.

To note about this clonotype: The junction departs from germline at one end; a sequencing error may be responsible. The chain employs TRBV9 and TRBJ2-3; D assignment may be TRBD1 or TRBD2 (5 bases each). CDR1 is SGDLS and CDR2 is YYNGEE in the germline V gene. The CDR3 sequence is 17 residues long. The CDR3 region is CASSVGGGHLSTDTHYF. The CDR3 DNA reads as TGTGCCAGCAGCGTAGGAGGAGGACACCTTAGCACAGATACGCATTATTTT.

This clonotype was counted many times. CDR3 protein: CASSQQVVHTQYF. DNA for the CDR3: TGTGCCAGCAGTCAACAGGTTGTACATACGCAGTATTTT. This chain uses TRBV28 with TRBJ2-3; D might be TRBD1 (5 bases). Germline values: CDR1 MDHEN, CDR2 SYDVKM. CDR3 size: 13 residues. Between the trimmed V and J ends, which lost 5 bases and 7 bases, there was a span of 13 bases.

This clonotype occurred a few times. The chain is built from TRBV20-1 and TRBJ1-2; TRBD1 matches at 8 bases. Trimming took 3 bases from V and 6 from J; bases not matched to a gene: 6. The CDR3 length is 13 residues. From germline, CDR1 is DFQATT and CDR2 SNEGSKA (reference sequence). CDR3 in amino acids: CSASFTGGNGYTF. The CDR3 DNA sequence: TGCAGTGCTAGCTTTACAGGGGGAAATGGCTACACCTTC.

This chain connects TRBV12-3 or TRBV12-4 to TRBJ1-5; TRBD1 agrees at 7 bases. CDR3 size: 14 residues. The J segment lost 6 bases and the V segment lost 7 bases, leaving 9 bases of the junction unmatched. The CDR3 region is CASTITGEGQPQHF. For the CDR3, the DNA is TGTGCCAGCACGATTACAGGGGAAGGTCAGCCCCAGCATTTT.

This clonotype was seen more than once but under ten times. V and J are TRBV20-1 and TRBJ1-2; TRBD1 might be the D (5 bases). Germline V CDR1 and CDR2: DFQATT, SNEGSKA (reference sequence). Trimming pared 3 bases from V and 1 base from J, leaving 9 bases between. The CDR3 spans 13 residues. For the CDR3, the DNA is TGCAGTGCTAGCCTCGGGGGTAACTATGGCTACACCTTC. Translation: CSASLGGNYGYTF.

This clonotype showed up just a few times. This chain joins TRBV6-5 and TRBJ2-7; 7 positions agree with TRBD2. Germline CDR1 is MNHEY and CDR2 is SVGAGI. V shed 2 bases, J shed 6 bases, and the junction held 7 bases outside the gene matches. This CDR3 region has 14 residues. Here the CDR3 reads CASSYGGRAGEQYF. DNA for the CDR3: TGTGCCAGCAGTTACGGCGGGAGAGCGGGCGAGCAGTACTTC.

This clonotype was recorded a few times. This chain links TRBV20-1 with TRBJ1-3; 11 bases align to TRBD1. The J segment lost 0 bases and the V segment lost 4 bases, leaving 2 bases of the junction unmatched. Germline V gene data show CDR1 as DFQATT and CDR2 as SNEGSKA (reference sequence). CDR3 length equals 15 residues. CDR3 DNA: TGCAGTGCTAAGGGACAGGGGGACTCTGGAAACACCATATATTTT. Translated: CSAKGQGDSGNTIYF.

This clonotype occurred a few times. The V call is TRBV5-6, the J call TRBJ2-7, with D tentatively TRBD1 (6 bases). V gave up 2 bases and J gave up 2 bases, with 14 bases separating them. Germline V CDR1 and CDR2: SGHDT, YYEEEE. This CDR3 has 15 amino acids. The CDR3 loop is CASSFFPGTTYEQYF. The CDR3 DNA is TGTGCCAGCAGCTTTTTTCCCGGGACAACCTACGAGCAGTACTTC.

The V call is TRBV6-2 or TRBV6-3, the J call TRBJ2-6; D could derive from TRBD1 or TRBD2 (5 bases each). V gave up 2 bases and J gave up 0 bases, with 14 bases separating them. CDR3 size: 18 residues. CDR1 and CDR2 (germline): MNHEY, SVGEGT. CDR3 DNA sequence: TGTGCCAGCAGTTACGGGCCCCCAGGGAGCTCTGGGGCCAACGTCCTGACTTTC. Translation gives CASSYGPPGSSGANVLTF.

The chain employs TRBV7-9 and TRBJ2-3, with TRBD2 matching over 9 bases. The V gene's germline CDR1 is SEHNR and CDR2 FQNEAQ (reference sequence). J gave up 4 bases and V 5 bases, and 7 bases lay outside the gene matches. The CDR3 totals 15 residues. In DNA, the CDR3 is TGTGCCAGCAGCCATAGCGGGAGATCCCCAGATACGCAGTATTTT. Translated, it gives CASSHSGRSPDTQYF.

This clonotype was found many times. The chain is built from TRBV20-1 and TRBJ2-3; 11 nucleotides align to TRBD2. After removal of 5 bases from V and 3 bases from J, the junction contained 4 bases not matched to a gene. The germline V gene has CDR1 DFQATT and CDR2 SNEGSKA (reference sequence). This CDR3 has 14 amino acids. CDR3 in amino acids: CSAQGLAATDTQYF. The CDR3 DNA reads as TGCAGTGCTCAGGGACTAGCGGCTACAGATACGCAGTATTTT.

V is TRBV20-1 and J is TRBJ2-1, with D possibly TRBD2 on 6 matching bases. V lost 0 bases and J 3 bases, leaving 9 bases between the germline ends. This CDR3 is 14 amino acids long. Germline CDR1 and CDR2: DFQATT and SNEGSKA (reference sequence). CDR3 coding DNA: TGCAGTGCTAGAGACGGGAGCCGCTACAATGAGCAGTTCTTC. Its translation: CSARDGSRYNEQFF.

Only a few counts were recorded for this clonotype. V gene TRBV28 combines with J gene TRBJ2-1; TRBD2 matches 7 bases. The closer fit of TRBJ2-7 to the DNA end suggests the J call may be wrong. The CDR3 sequence is 15 residues long. In germline, CDR1 is MDHEN, CDR2 SYDVKM. The CDR3 DNA follows: TGTGCCACCTCCGAACCTAGCGGACACAACAATGAGCAGTACTTC. The encoded protein is CATSEPSGHNNEQYF.